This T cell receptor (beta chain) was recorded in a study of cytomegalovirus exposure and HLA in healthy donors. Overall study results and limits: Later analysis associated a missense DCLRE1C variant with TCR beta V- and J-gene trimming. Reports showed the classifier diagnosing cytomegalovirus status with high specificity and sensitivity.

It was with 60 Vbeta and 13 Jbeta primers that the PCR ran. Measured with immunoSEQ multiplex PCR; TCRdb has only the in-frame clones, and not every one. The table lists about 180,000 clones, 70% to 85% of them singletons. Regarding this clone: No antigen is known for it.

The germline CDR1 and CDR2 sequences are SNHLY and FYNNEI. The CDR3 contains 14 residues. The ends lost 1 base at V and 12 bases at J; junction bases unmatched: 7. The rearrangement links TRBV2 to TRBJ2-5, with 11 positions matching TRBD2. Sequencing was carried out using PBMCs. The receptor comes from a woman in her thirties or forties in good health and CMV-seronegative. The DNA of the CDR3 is TGTGCCAGCAGTGAAGTGGTTAGCGGGGGGGCCGAGTACTTC. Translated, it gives CASSEVVSGGAEYF. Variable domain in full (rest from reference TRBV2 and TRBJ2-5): EPEVTQTPSHQVTQMGQEVILRCVPISNHLYFYWYRQILGQKVEFLVSFYNNEISEKSEIFDDQFSVERPDGSNFTLKIRSTKLEDSAMYFCASSEVVSGGAEYFGPGTRLLVL.